Below, 27 T cell receptor beta chains from the same sample are listed, as sequenced in a study of high-grade serous ovarian cancer treatment subgroups. This table comes from immunoSEQ multiplex PCR, and its TCRdb copy is limited to in-frame clones, with some not included. Found here are 4,000 to 6,000 clones, about three quarters of them singletons; the top ten hold around a sixth. Tumor tissue was taken before any definitive surgery or chemotherapy was given. Sequencing used tumor tissue. All receptors derive from a human donor with high-grade serous ovarian cancer.

This sequence joins TRBV6-1 and TRBJ1-4, with D perhaps TRBD1 (5 bases). Trimming stripped 10 bases from V and 0 bases from J, with 15 bases between. Germline CDR1 and CDR2: MNHNS and SASEGT. The CDR3 is 15 amino acids. The CDR3 reads CATSPGPATNEKLFF. CDR3 DNA: TGTGCCACCTCGCCAGGGCCAGCAACTAATGAAAAACTGTTTTTT.

V is TRBV6-1 and J is TRBJ2-7, with no clear D. CDR1 and CDR2 (germline): MNHNS, SASEGT. The CDR3 runs 15 residues. Deletions cut 3 bases from V and 2 bases from J, with 14 bases between. The CDR3 DNA sequence: TGTGCCAGCAGTGATGGAATCGCGGAGACCTACGAGCAGTACTTC. Translation: CASSDGIAETYEQYF.

This clone was seen more than once but under ten times. The V gene is TRBV4-1, the J gene TRBJ1-1, with D unresolved. The germline gives CDR1 MGHRA, CDR2 YSYEKL. CDR3 length: 15 residues. Trimming removed 0 bases at V and 1 base at J, with 9 bases between. CDR3 sequence: CASSQDSLGNTEAFF. CDR3 DNA: TGCGCCAGCAGCCAAGACAGTTTGGGGAACACTGAAGCTTTCTTT.

The chain couples TRBV5-4 to TRBJ1-2, with no clear D. The CDR3 runs 13 residues. CDR1 and CDR2 from the germline V gene are SGHNT and YYREEE (reference sequence). Trimming cost V 6 bases and J 3 bases, with 12 bases left between them. The CDR3 here is CASISNTDYGYTF. CDR3 in DNA: TGTGCCAGCATCTCGAATACGGACTATGGCTACACCTTC.

The chain joins TRBV7-8 to TRBJ2-7, with TRBD2 identical over 10 bases. From germline, CDR1 is SGHVS and CDR2 FQNEAQ. The V and J ends lost 5 bases and 5 bases, in that order; junction bases with no gene match: 9. The CDR3 loop spans 15 amino acids. The CDR3 nucleotides read TGTGCCAGCAGCCTCACTAGCGGGATCTACAACGAGCAGTACTTC. Translation: CASSLTSGIYNEQYF.

J is TRBJ1-1 and V is TRBV5-1; 8 bases are a match to TRBD1. The CDR3 covers 16 residues. After removal of 3 bases from V and 5 bases from J, the junction contained 12 bases not matched to a gene. Germline V lookup: CDR1 SGHRS, CDR2 YFSETQ. CDR3 sequence (DNA): TGCGCCAGCAGCTCAGGGACAGGAGGTAGGCTGACTGAAGCTTTCTTT. Translating it yields CASSSGTGGRLTEAFF.

The chain recombines TRBV27 with TRBJ1-2, with D maybe TRBD1 (6 bases). Trimming removed 2 bases at V and 5 bases at J, with 12 bases between. Germline V CDR1 and CDR2: MNHEY, SMNVEV (reference sequence). CDR3 length equals 14 residues. The CDR3 region has the DNA TGTGCCAGCAGTTTAAGGGGGGGCCAGTATGGCTACACCTTC. Its protein is CASSLRGGQYGYTF.

The chain is built from TRBV5-1 and TRBJ1-1, with D perhaps matching TRBD1 (5 bases). Germline V lookup: CDR1 SGHRS, CDR2 YFSETQ. The length of the CDR3 is 15 residues. V gave up 2 bases and J gave up 0 bases, with 11 bases separating them. The CDR3 region has the DNA TGCGCCAGCAGCTTCATCGGGGGGATGAACACTGAAGCTTTCTTT. This sequence encodes CASSFIGGMNTEAFF.

CDR3 region: CASSFLLTDTQYF. CDR3 DNA: TGTGCCAGCAGCTTCCTTTTAACAGATACGCAGTATTTT. The chain joins TRBV7-2 to TRBJ2-3; unclear D gene. V dropped 3 bases and J dropped 3 bases, with 7 bases sitting between them. The CDR3 contains 13 residues. Germline CDR1 is SGHTA and CDR2 is FQGNSA.

The genes are TRBV11-2 and TRBJ1-6, with a possible D match to TRBD1 (6 bases). CDR1 and CDR2 (germline): SGHAT, FQNNGV. Trimming took 4 bases from V and 12 from J, leaving 16 bases between them. The CDR3 sequence is 14 residues long. CDR3 region: CASSYVQGKVPLHF. The CDR3, as DNA: TGTGCCAGCAGCTACGTTCAGGGGAAGGTACCCCTCCACTTT. Full variable domain (outside the CDR3, taken from reference TRBV11-2 and TRBJ1-6): EAGVAQSPRYKIIEKRQSVAFWCNPISGHATLYWYQQILGQGPKLLIQFQNNGVVDDSQLPKDRFSAERLKGVDSTLKIQPAKLEDSAVYLCASSYVQGKVPLHFGNGTRLTVT.

DNA for the CDR3: TGTGCCAGTAGTAACGCCCGGGGACTAGCGGAGCAAGAGACCCAGTACTTC. Protein sequence: CASSNARGLAEQETQYF. The V and J genes are TRBV19 and TRBJ2-5; 11 nucleotides line up with TRBD2. Per the germline V gene, CDR1 is LNHDA and CDR2 is SQIVND (reference sequence). The CDR3 contains 17 residues. The V gene end was trimmed by 4 bases and the J gene end by 2 bases; junction bases not matched to a gene: 9.

This clone was recorded only once. V usage is TRBV7-2 and J usage is TRBJ2-1; TRBD2 matches 8 bases. V dropped 3 bases and J dropped 7; count of bases not matched to a gene: 5. The CDR3 has 14 amino acids. CDR1 is SGHTA and CDR2 is FQGNSA in the germline V gene. The CDR3 loop reads CASSFGGAGNEQFF. CDR3 coding DNA: TGTGCCAGCAGCTTCGGGGGGGCCGGGAATGAGCAGTTCTTC.

A remark on this clone: Other DNA sequences from this sample encode an identical CDR3 as well. The rearrangement uses TRBV5-4 and TRBJ1-6; D not resolved. Trimming pared 4 bases from V and 5 bases from J, leaving 4 bases between. CDR1 and CDR2 from the germline V gene are SGHNT and YYREEE (reference sequence). The CDR3 has 12 residues. CDR3 in amino acids: CASSGDNSPLHF. DNA of the CDR3: TGTGCCAGCAGCGGCGATAATTCACCCCTCCACTTT.

The chain combines TRBV5-1 with TRBJ1-1, with a weak D call TRBD1 (6 bases). The V gene's germline CDR1 is SGHRS and CDR2 YFSETQ. Trimming took 2 bases from V and 0 from J, leaving 17 bases between them. The CDR3 loop spans 17 amino acids. The CDR3 nucleotides are TGCGCCAGCAGCTTCCTCGCGGGGGGGGCAATGAACACTGAAGCTTTCTTT. Protein sequence: CASSFLAGGAMNTEAFF.

A single count supports this clone. The genes are TRBV9 and TRBJ1-5; perhaps TRBD1 as D (5 bases). The ends were cut back, 4 bases at V and 7 bases at J, with 18 bases in the middle. This CDR3 is 15 amino acids long. Germline-derived CDR1 and CDR2 are SGDLS and YYNGEE. As DNA, the CDR3 is TGTGCCAGCAGCCCCAGAGTAGGGGAAGGACAGCCCCAGCATTTT. This gives the protein CASSPRVGEGQPQHF. Supplemented by reference TRBV9 and TRBJ1-5, the full variable domain reads DSGVTQTPKHLITATGQRVTLRCSPRSGDLSVYWYQQSLDQGLQFLIQYYNGEERAKGNILERFSAQQFPDLHSELNLSSLELGDSALYFCASSPRVGEGQPQHFGDGTRLSIL.

The chain recombines TRBV19 with TRBJ1-5; D perhaps matches TRBD1 (6 bases). This CDR3 has 13 amino acids. V was trimmed by 4 bases and J by 7 bases, leaving 11 bases between them. Looked up from germline, CDR1 is LNHDA and CDR2 is SQIVND (reference sequence). Written as DNA, the CDR3 is TGTGCCAGTAGTAAGGGGGTCAGCCAGCCCCAGCATTTT. The encoded protein is CASSKGVSQPQHF.

V and J are TRBV2 and TRBJ2-2; D gene ambiguous. The CDR3 length is 13 residues. Trimming took off 6 bases at V and 4 bases at J, with 9 bases between the two ends. The germline V gene has CDR1 SNHLY and CDR2 FYNNEI. Here the CDR3 DNA reads TGTGCCAGCAGAATTGGGTTCACCGGGGAGCTGTTTTTT. Protein sequence: CASRIGFTGELFF.

CDR3 nucleotide sequence: TGTGCCAGCAGCTCCCCTAGGGGGCGGATGAACACCGGGGAGCTGTTTTTT. It translates to CASSSPRGRMNTGELFF. The rearrangement joins TRBV11-1 to TRBJ2-2; TRBD1 matches 7 bases. This CDR3 has 17 residues. Trimming at V came to 4 bases and at J to 1 base, leaving 9 bases not matched to a gene. The germline V gene encodes CDR1 SGHAT and CDR2 FQDESV (reference sequence).

This clone was detected only once. The chain is built from TRBV11-1 and TRBJ2-1; 8 bases fit TRBD2. Germline V lookup: CDR1 SGHAT, CDR2 FQDESV (reference sequence). V lost 2 bases, J lost 3 bases, and 6 bases stayed unmatched. CDR3 length: 16 residues. Written as DNA, the CDR3 is TGTGCCAGCAGCTTATCCGGAGCGGGGGTCTACAATGAGCAGTTCTTC. It encodes CASSLSGAGVYNEQFF.

The chain couples TRBV5-4 to TRBJ1-1; 10 nucleotides agree with TRBD1. Per the germline V gene, CDR1 is SGHNT and CDR2 is YYREEE (reference sequence). The V segment lost 0 bases and the J segment 5 bases; nucleotides outside the gene matches: 7. The CDR3 extends over 16 amino acids. CDR3 amino acids: CASSLVMTGGKTEAFF. CDR3 sequence (DNA): TGTGCCAGCAGCTTGGTTATGACAGGGGGCAAGACTGAAGCTTTCTTT.

As regards this clone: The same CDR3 is also encoded by other DNA sequences in this sample. The rearrangement joins TRBV19 to TRBJ1-1; D remains unclear. There are 12 residues in the CDR3. Trimming shortened V by 3 bases and J by 4 bases, and 6 bases separated the two germline ends. The germline CDR1 and CDR2 sequences are LNHDA and SQIVND (reference sequence). CDR3 in DNA: TGTGCCAGTAGTATTCTAGGCACTGAAGCTTTCTTT. Protein product: CASSILGTEAFF.

The V call is TRBV6-1, the J call TRBJ1-1, with D possibly TRBD1 on 6 matching bases. The CDR3 covers 14 residues. V gave up 4 bases and J gave up 3 bases, with 12 bases separating them. The V gene's germline CDR1 is MNHNS and CDR2 SASEGT. This CDR3 is CASSAIGGDTEAFF. CDR3 nucleotides: TGTGCCAGCAGTGCTATAGGGGGGGACACTGAAGCTTTCTTT.

V and J are TRBV19 and TRBJ1-4; D is unresolved. The CDR3 is made up of 15 amino acids. V was cut by 3 bases and J by 0 bases, with 8 bases left in between. Germline V CDR1 and CDR2: LNHDA, SQIVND (reference sequence). The CDR3 reads CASSISSATNEKLFF. As DNA, the CDR3 is TGTGCCAGTAGTATTAGTTCGGCAACTAATGAAAAACTGTTTTTT.

The CDR3 reads CASRPGFAGTEAFF. CDR3 coding DNA: TGTGCCAGCAGACCAGGGTTCGCGGGCACTGAAGCTTTCTTT. The chain couples TRBV4-2 to TRBJ1-1; the D gene is possibly TRBD1 (5 bases). V dropped 6 bases and J dropped 4 bases, with 15 bases sitting between them. Germline CDR1 is LGHNA and CDR2 is YNFKEQ. CDR3 length equals 14 residues.

The rearrangement joins TRBV6-5 to TRBJ2-7; D is possibly TRBD2 (5 bases). The ends were cut back, 5 bases at V and 6 bases at J, with 20 bases in the middle. There are 15 residues in the CDR3. Germline V gene data show CDR1 as MNHEY and CDR2 as SVGAGI. The CDR3 coding sequence is TGTGCCAGCAGTAAAATGGGAGCCGGATTGGGCGAGCAGTACTTC. Amino acids: CASSKMGAGLGEQYF.

The chain is built from TRBV7-9 and TRBJ2-2, with D perhaps TRBD1 (5 bases). The CDR3 contains 16 residues. The germline V and J ends were trimmed by 1 base and 4 bases, with 13 bases remaining between them. The germline CDR1 and CDR2 sequences are SEHNR and FQNEAQ (reference sequence). CDR3 amino acids: CASSLGQSPSTGELFF. CDR3 DNA: TGTGCCAGCAGCTTAGGACAGTCCCCGAGCACCGGGGAGCTGTTTTTT.

The chain has TRBV4-3 and TRBJ2-2; 10 positions agree with TRBD2. The CDR3 consists of 16 residues. Unmatched junction bases numbered 3, after V lost 2 bases and J lost 3 bases. Per the germline V gene, CDR1 is LGHNA and CDR2 is YSLEER. The CDR3 loop reads CASSQLAGAYTGELFF. As DNA, the CDR3 is TGCGCCAGCAGCCAACTAGCGGGGGCGTACACCGGGGAGCTGTTTTTT.